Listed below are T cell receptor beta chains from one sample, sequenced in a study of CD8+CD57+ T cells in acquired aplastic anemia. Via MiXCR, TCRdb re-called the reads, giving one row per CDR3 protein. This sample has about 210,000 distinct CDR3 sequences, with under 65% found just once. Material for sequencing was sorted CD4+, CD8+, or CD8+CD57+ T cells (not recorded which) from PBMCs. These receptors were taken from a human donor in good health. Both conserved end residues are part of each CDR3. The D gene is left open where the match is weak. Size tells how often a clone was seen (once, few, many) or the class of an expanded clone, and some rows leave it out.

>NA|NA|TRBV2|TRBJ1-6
CASHGTENSPLHF
TGTGCCAGCCACGGGACGGAAAATTCACCCCTCCACTTT
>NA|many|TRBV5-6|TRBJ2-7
CASSQGTNSYEQYF
TGTGCCAGCAGCCAGGGGACAAATTCCTACGAGCAGTACTTC
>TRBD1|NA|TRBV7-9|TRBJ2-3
CASSPRQGWGTDTQYF
TGTGCCAGCAGCCCTCGACAGGGGTGGGGCACAGATACGCAGTATTTT
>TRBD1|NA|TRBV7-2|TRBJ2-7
CASSEGQLYEQYF
TGTGCCAGCAGCGAGGGACAGCTCTACGAGCAGTACTTC
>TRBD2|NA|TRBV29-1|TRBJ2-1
CSFAGGPYNEQFF
TGCAGCTTCGCGGGGGGGCCCTACAATGAGCAGTTCTTC
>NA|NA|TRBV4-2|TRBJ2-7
CASSQDYTYEQYF
TGTGCCAGCAGCCAGGACTATACCTACGAGCAGTACTTC
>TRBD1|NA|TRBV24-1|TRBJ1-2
CATSAPDRAGYGYTF
TGTGCCACCAGTGCCCCGGACAGGGCGGGCTATGGCTACACCTTC
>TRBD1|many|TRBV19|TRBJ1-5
CASVSGGINQPQHF
TGTGCCAGCGTTTCAGGGGGGATCAATCAGCCCCAGCATTTT
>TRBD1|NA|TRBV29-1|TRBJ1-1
CSVADRLNTEAFF
TGCAGCGTTGCGGACAGGTTGAACACTGAAGCTTTCTTT
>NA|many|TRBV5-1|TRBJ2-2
CASSPRAGELFF
TGCGCCAGCAGCCCTCGGGCCGGGGAGCTGTTTTTT
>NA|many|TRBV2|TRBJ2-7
CASSEAGGQSTYEQYF
TGTGCCAGCAGTGAAGCCGGGGGGCAATCTACCTACGAGCAGTACTTC
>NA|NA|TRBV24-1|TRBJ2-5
CATSDRGPEQETQYF
TGTGCCACCAGTGACCGGGGACCCGAACAAGAGACCCAGTACTTC
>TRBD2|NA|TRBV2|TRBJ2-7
CASSLIGTSRYEQYF
TGTGCCAGCAGCCTCATCGGGACTAGTCGGTACGAGCAGTACTTC
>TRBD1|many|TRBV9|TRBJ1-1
CASSVTGQGMPHTEAFF
TGTGCCAGCAGCGTCACGGGACAGGGTATGCCCCACACTGAAGCTTTCTTT
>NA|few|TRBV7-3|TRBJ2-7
CASSLMAGSHEQYF
TGTGCCAGCAGCTTAATGGCGGGGTCCCACGAGCAGTACTTC
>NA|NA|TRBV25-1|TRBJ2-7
CASSASGYEQYF
TGTGCCAGCAGTGCCTCCGGGTACGAGCAGTACTTC
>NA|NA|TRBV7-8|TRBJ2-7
CASSPVDSTHPYEQYF
TGTGCCAGCTCACCGGTGGACAGCACACACCCCTACGAGCAGTACTTC
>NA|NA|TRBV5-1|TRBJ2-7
CASSLVAGPSYEQYF
TGCGCCAGCAGCTTGGTGGCAGGGCCTTCCTACGAGCAGTACTTC
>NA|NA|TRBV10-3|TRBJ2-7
CAISESRIQYF
TGTGCCATCAGTGAGTCACGGATCCAGTACTTC
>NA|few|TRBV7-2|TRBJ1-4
CASSLLTREEKLFF
TGTGCCAGCAGCTTACTCACCCGGGAGGAAAAACTGTTTTTT
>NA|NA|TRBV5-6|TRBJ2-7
CASSLPGVQYF
TGTGCCAGCAGCTTGCCGGGGGTGCAGTACTTC
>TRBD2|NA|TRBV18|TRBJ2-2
CASSPTGGLTGELFF
TGTGCCAGCTCACCGACGGGGGGGCTGACCGGGGAGCTGTTTTTT